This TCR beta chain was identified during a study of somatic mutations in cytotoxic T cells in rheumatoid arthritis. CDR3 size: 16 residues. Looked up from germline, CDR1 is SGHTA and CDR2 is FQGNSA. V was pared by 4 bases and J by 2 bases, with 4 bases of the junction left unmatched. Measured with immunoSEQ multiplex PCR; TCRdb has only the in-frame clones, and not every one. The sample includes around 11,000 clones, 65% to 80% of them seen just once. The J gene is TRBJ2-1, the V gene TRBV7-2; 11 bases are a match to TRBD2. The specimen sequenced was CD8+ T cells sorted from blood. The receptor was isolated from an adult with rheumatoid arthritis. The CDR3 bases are TGTGCCAGCAGCTCGGAACTAGCGGGGGCCTACAATGAGCAGTTCTTC. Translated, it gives CASSSELAGAYNEQFF.